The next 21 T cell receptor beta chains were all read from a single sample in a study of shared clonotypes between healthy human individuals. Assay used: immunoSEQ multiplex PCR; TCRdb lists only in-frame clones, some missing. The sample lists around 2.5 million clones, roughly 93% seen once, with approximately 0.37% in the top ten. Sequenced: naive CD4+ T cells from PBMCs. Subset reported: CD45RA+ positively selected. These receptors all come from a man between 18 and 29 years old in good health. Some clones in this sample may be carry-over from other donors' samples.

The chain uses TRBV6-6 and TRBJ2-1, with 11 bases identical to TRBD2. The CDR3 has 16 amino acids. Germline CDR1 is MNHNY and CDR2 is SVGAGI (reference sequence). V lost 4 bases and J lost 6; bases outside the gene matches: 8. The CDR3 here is CASSSRGTSGTNEQFF. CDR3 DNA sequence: TGTGCCAGCAGTTCTCGCGGGACTAGCGGTACCAATGAGCAGTTCTTC.

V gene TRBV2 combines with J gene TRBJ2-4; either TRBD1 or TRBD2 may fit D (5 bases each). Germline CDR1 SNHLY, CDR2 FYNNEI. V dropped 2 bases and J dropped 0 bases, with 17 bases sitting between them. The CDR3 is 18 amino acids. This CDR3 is CASSESLGPSLAKNIQYF. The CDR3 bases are TGTGCCAGCAGTGAATCTTTGGGACCGAGCCTAGCCAAAAACATTCAGTACTTC. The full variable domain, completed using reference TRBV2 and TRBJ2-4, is EPEVTQTPSHQVTQMGQEVILRCVPISNHLYFYWYRQILGQKVEFLVSFYNNEISEKSEIFDDQFSVERPDGSNFTLKIRSTKLEDSAMYFCASSESLGPSLAKNIQYFGAGTRLSVL.

This CDR3 is CASTRIGAGSTDTQYF. The CDR3 DNA sequence: TGTGCCAGCACCCGGATCGGGGCGGGATCCACAGATACGCAGTATTTT. The rearrangement links TRBV2 to TRBJ2-3; tentatively, D is TRBD2 (6 bases). Germline loops: CDR1 SNHLY, CDR2 FYNNEI. Trimming stripped 7 bases from V and 2 bases from J, with 19 bases between. The CDR3 is made up of 16 amino acids.

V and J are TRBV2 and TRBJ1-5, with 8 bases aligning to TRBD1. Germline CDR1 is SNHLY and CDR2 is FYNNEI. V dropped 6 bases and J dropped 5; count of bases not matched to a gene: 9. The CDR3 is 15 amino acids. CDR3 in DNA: TGTGCCAGCAGGAGGGCCGGACAGGGTTATCAGCCCCAGCATTTT. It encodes CASRRAGQGYQPQHF.

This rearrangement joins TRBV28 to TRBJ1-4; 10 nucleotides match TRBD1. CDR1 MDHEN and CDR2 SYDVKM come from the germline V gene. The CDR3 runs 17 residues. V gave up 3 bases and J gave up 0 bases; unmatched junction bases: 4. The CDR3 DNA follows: TGTGCCAGCAGTTTGTGGGACAGGGGAACAACTAATGAAAAACTGTTTTTT. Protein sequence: CASSLWDRGTTNEKLFF.

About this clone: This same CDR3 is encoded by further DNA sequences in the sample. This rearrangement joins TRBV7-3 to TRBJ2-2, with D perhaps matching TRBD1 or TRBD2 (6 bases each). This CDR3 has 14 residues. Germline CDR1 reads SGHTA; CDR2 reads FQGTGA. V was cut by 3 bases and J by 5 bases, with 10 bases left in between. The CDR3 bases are TGTGCCAGCAGCTTCCAGGGGAGGACCGGGGAGCTGTTTTTT. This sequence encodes CASSFQGRTGELFF.

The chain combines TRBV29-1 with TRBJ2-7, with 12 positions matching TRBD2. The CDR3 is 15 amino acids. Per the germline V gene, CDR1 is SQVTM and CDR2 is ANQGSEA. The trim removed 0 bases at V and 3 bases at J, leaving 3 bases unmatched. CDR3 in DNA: TGCAGCGTTGAAGATCGGACTAGCGGGATCTACGAGCAGTACTTC. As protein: CSVEDRTSGIYEQYF.

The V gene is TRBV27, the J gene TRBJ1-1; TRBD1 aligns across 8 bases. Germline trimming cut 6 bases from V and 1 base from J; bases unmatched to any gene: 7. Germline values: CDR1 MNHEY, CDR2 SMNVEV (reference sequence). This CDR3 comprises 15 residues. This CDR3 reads CASRPGDRPNTEAFF. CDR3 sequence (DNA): TGTGCCAGCAGACCGGGGGACAGGCCGAACACTGAAGCTTTCTTT.

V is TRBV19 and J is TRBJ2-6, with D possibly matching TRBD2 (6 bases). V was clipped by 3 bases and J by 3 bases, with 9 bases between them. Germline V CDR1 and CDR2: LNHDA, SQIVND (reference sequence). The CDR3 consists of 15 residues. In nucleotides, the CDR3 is TGTGCCAGTAGTATCGGGAGCGGTGGGGCCAACGTCCTGACTTTC. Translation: CASSIGSGGANVLTF.

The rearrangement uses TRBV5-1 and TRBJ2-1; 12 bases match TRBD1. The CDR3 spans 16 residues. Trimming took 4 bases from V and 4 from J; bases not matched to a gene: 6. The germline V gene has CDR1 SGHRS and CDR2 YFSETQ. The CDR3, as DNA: TGCGCCAGCAGCGGACGGGACAGGGGGCATTACAATGAGCAGTTCTTC. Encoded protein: CASSGRDRGHYNEQFF.

The CDR3 here is CASSNPGTASGNTIYF. CDR3 in DNA: TGTGCCAGTAGTAACCCCGGGACAGCCTCTGGAAACACCATATATTTT. This rearrangement joins TRBV19 to TRBJ1-3; TRBD1 matches at 7 bases. CDR1 is LNHDA and CDR2 is SQIVND in the germline V gene (reference sequence). V shed 4 bases and J 0 bases; nucleotides not matched to a gene: 6. The CDR3 extends over 16 amino acids.

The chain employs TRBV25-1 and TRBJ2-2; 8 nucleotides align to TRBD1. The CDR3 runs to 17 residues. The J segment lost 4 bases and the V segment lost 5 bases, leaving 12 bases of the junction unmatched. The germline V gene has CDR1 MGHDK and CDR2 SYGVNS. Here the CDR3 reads CASSRTGGAQSTGELFF. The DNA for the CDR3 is TGTGCCAGCAGTCGTACAGGGGGAGCGCAGAGCACCGGGGAGCTGTTTTTT.

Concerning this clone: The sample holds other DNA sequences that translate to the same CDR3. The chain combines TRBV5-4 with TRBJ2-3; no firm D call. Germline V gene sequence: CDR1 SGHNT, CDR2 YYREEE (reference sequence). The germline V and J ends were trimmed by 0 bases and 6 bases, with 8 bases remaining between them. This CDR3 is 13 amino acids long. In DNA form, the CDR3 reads TGTGCCAGCAGCTTGGCGGCTGCCGATACGCAGTATTTT. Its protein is CASSLAAADTQYF.

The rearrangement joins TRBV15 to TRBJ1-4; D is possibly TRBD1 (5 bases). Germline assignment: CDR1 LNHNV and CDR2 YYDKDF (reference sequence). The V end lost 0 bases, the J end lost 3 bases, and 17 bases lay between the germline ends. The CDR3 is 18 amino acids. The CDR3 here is CATSRDRTPTVANEKLFF. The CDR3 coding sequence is TGTGCCACCAGCAGAGATAGGACACCGACTGTAGCTAATGAAAAACTGTTTTTT.

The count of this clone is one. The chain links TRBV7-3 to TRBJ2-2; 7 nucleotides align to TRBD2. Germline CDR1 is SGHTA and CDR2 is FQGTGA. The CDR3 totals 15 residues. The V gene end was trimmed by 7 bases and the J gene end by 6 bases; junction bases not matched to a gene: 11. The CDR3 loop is CASTPTGGGPGELFF. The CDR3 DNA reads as TGTGCCAGCACCCCGACTGGGGGAGGGCCCGGGGAGCTGTTTTTT.

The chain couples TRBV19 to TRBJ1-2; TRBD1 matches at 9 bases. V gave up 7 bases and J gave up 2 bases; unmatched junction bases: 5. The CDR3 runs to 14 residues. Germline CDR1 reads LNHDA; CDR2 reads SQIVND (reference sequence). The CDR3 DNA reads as TGTGCCAGTAAGAGGGACAGGGTAAACTATGGCTACACCTTC. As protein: CASKRDRVNYGYTF.

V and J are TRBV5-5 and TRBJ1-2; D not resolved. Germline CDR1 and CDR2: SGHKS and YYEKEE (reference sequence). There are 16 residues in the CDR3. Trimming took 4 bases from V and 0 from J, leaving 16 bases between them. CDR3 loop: CASSIGRTFSNYGYTF. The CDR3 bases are TGTGCCAGCAGCATAGGACGGACTTTTTCTAACTATGGCTACACCTTC.

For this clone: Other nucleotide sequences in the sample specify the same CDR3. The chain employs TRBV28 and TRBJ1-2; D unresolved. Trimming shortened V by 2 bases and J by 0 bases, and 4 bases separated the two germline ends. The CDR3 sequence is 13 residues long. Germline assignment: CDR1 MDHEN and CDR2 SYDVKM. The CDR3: CASSLSTNYGYTF. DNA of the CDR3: TGTGCCAGCAGTTTAAGTACTAACTATGGCTACACCTTC.

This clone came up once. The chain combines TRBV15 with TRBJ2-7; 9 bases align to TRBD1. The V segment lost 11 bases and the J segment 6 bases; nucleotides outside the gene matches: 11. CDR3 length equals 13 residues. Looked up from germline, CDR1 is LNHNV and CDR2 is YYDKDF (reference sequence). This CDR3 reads CAVNRGQGSEQYF. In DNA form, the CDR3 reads TGTGCCGTGAATAGGGGACAGGGTAGCGAGCAGTACTTC.

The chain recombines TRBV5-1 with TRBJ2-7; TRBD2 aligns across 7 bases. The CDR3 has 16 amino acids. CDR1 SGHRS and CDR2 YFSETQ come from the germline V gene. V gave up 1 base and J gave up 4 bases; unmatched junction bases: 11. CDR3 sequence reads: CASSLFHPGGEYEQYF. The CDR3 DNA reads TGCGCCAGCAGCTTGTTCCACCCGGGAGGCGAGTACGAGCAGTACTTC.

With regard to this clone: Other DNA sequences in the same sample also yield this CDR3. The CDR3 reads CASSLVASSYNEQFF. The CDR3 nucleotides are TGCGCCAGCAGCTTGGTGGCAAGCTCCTACAATGAGCAGTTCTTC. This rearrangement joins TRBV5-1 to TRBJ2-1, with unresolved D. The germline V gene has CDR1 SGHRS and CDR2 YFSETQ. Deletions cut 0 bases from V and 0 bases from J, with 7 bases between. This CDR3 contains 15 residues.